The rows below give T cell receptor beta chains drawn from one sample of a study of early T cells in non-severe SARS-CoV-2 infection. TCRdb used MiXCR to reprocess the 5' RACE reads, holding one entry per CDR3 protein. In the table there are 55,000 to 75,000 distinct CDR3 sequences, more than 7.5% of which are singletons. The sample comprised whole blood. All receptors derive from an adult who was a healthcare worker with PCR-confirmed SARS-CoV-2 infection or an uninfected control (not recorded which). The CDR3 runs from the conserved cysteine through the conserved F or W. D genes are given only for firm matches. Where a row states a size, it is once, few, many or the class of an expanded clone; other rows omit it.

j_call d_call clone_size v_call cdr3_aa cdr3_nt
TRBJ2-5 TRBD1 few TRBV20-1 CSALGQGETQYF TGCAGTGCGCTTGGACAGGGGGAGACCCAGTACTTC
TRBJ2-7 . . TRBV30 CAWTKGSTYEQYF TGTGCCTGGACTAAGGGGTCAACCTACGAGCAGTACTTC
TRBJ1-6 . many TRBV18 CASSKDSSYNSPLHF TGTGCCAGCTCCAAGGACAGCTCCTATAATTCACCCCTCCACTTT
TRBJ2-7 TRBD2 . TRBV4-2 CASSHPGLAAYEQYF TGTGCCAGCAGCCACCCGGGACTAGCGGCATACGAGCAGTACTTC
TRBJ2-4 TRBD1 . TRBV7-2 CASRPGTAAKNIQYF TGTGCCAGCAGGCCCGGGACAGCAGCCAAAAACATTCAGTACTTC
TRBJ1-6 TRBD1 many TRBV9 CASSPGQGGNSPLHF TGTGCCAGCAGCCCCGGACAGGGAGGGAATTCACCCCTCCACTTT
TRBJ1-3 . . TRBV30 CAWIGNGNTIYF TGTGCCTGGATAGGGAATGGAAACACCATATATTTT
TRBJ1-2 TRBD1 once TRBV5-1 CASSLDGTGVPSGYTF TGTGCCAGCAGCTTGGACGGGACAGGGGTCCCTAGTGGCTACACCTTC
TRBJ1-2 TRBD1 few TRBV12-3/TRBV12-4 CASSPRTGYGYTF TGTGCCAGCAGTCCCCGGACAGGGTATGGCTACACCTTC
TRBJ2-3 . many TRBV5-1 CASSRLISTDTQYF TGCGCCAGCAGCAGGTTGATTAGCACAGATACGCAGTATTTT
TRBJ2-7 TRBD1 many TRBV23-1 CASRPTTHRGRSSYEQYF TGCGCCAGCAGACCTACCACTCACAGGGGCAGGAGCTCCTACGAGCAGTACTTC
TRBJ2-1 TRBD1 many TRBV29-1 CSGRDREYGEQFF TGCAGCGGTCGGGACAGGGAATACGGTGAGCAGTTCTTC
TRBJ2-4 . few TRBV18 CASSQAGENIQYF TGTGCCAGCTCACAAGCAGGGGAAAACATTCAGTACTTC
TRBJ2-7 . . TRBV7-2 CASSLVVSRYEQYF TGTGCCAGCAGCTTAGTAGTGTCGCGTTACGAGCAGTACTTC
TRBJ2-7 TRBD1 . TRBV5-1 CASSSRPRDRVDEQYF TGCGCCAGCAGCTCACGCCCGAGGGACAGGGTAGACGAGCAGTACTTC
TRBJ2-5 TRBD1 many TRBV5-1 CASSNGQGQETQYF TGCGCCAGCAGCAACGGACAGGGGCAAGAGACCCAGTACTTC
TRBJ1-4 . many TRBV13 CASSFSGAGSEKLFF TGTGCCAGCAGCTTTTCTGGGGCAGGGAGTGAAAAACTGTTTTTT
TRBJ2-2 TRBD2 few TRBV28 CASRSGSNAGELFF TGTGCCAGCAGAAGCGGGAGTAACGCCGGGGAGCTGTTTTTT
TRBJ2-3 . many TRBV5-4 CASSFQGGSTDTQYF TGTGCCAGCAGCTTTCAGGGGGGTAGCACAGATACGCAGTATTTT
TRBJ1-3 . . TRBV20-1 CSAKGPRGDTIYF TGCAGTGCTAAAGGCCCCCGGGGGGACACCATATATTTT
TRBJ1-4 . . TRBV20-1 CSAKGTPGEKLFF TGCAGTGCTAAGGGGACTCCCGGTGAAAAACTGTTTTTT
TRBJ2-7 . . TRBV27 CASSLTPKGSYEQYF TGTGCCAGCAGTTTGACACCGAAGGGCTCCTACGAGCAGTACTTC
TRBJ2-1 TRBD2 . TRBV12-3/TRBV12-4 CASSTGTSGLLEQFF TGTGCCAGCAGTACCGGGACTAGCGGTCTATTGGAGCAGTTCTTC
TRBJ2-2 . many TRBV11-1 CASSFWAGRNTGELFF TGTGCCAGCAGCTTCTGGGCAGGAAGGAACACCGGGGAGCTGTTTTTT